Below, 10 T cell receptor beta chains from the same sample are listed, as sequenced in a study of PD-1 and CTLA-4 blockade in melanoma. The assay was immunoSEQ multiplex PCR, and TCRdb's table has in-frame clones only and misses some. The data contain 20,000 or so clones, roughly 88% of them seen just once; the ten biggest clones take up 7.8%. Here the sequenced sample was CD8+ T cells from peripheral blood, taken before anti-PD-1 treatment. The receptors come from a human donor with melanoma.

V gene TRBV19 combines with J gene TRBJ2-7, with a weak D call TRBD1 (6 bases). The CDR3 is 13 amino acids. Germline CDR1 LNHDA, CDR2 SQIVND (reference sequence). Trimming took 4 bases from V and 2 from J, leaving 9 bases between them. CDR3 DNA sequence: TGTGCCAGTAGTAGGGGACATACCTACGAGCAGTACTTC. Translating gives CASSRGHTYEQYF.

This rearrangement joins TRBV4-1 to TRBJ1-1; D possibly corresponds to TRBD1 (5 bases). V was clipped by 2 bases and J by 2 bases, with 12 bases between them. This CDR3 is 15 amino acids long. Germline V CDR1 and CDR2: MGHRA, YSYEKL. The CDR3 region is CASSQPGTVNTEAFF. The CDR3, as DNA: TGCGCCAGCAGCCAACCCGGGACGGTAAACACTGAAGCTTTCTTT.

The chain has TRBV7-2 and TRBJ1-6, with D perhaps matching TRBD1 (6 bases). Trimming took 1 base from V and 6 from J, leaving 16 bases between them. Germline values: CDR1 SGHTA, CDR2 FQGNSA. The CDR3 consists of 17 residues. CDR3 residues: CASSLEFLTGPNSPLHF. DNA for the CDR3: TGTGCCAGCAGCTTAGAGTTCCTGACAGGACCTAATTCACCCCTCCACTTT.

This chain connects TRBV4-2 to TRBJ2-2; TRBD2 matches at 7 bases. CDR1 and CDR2 from the germline V gene are LGHNA and YNFKEQ. CDR3 length: 15 amino acids. V shed 0 bases and J 9 bases; nucleotides not matched to a gene: 7. The CDR3 is CASSQDLGGSRELFF. The CDR3 coding sequence is TGTGCCAGCAGCCAAGATTTGGGGGGGAGTCGGGAGCTGTTTTTT.

The chain recombines TRBV5-4 with TRBJ2-3, with D perhaps assigned TRBD1 or TRBD2 (5 bases each). V was shortened by 3 bases and J by 0 bases, with 11 bases between the two germline ends. Germline loops: CDR1 SGHNT, CDR2 YYREEE (reference sequence). The CDR3 consists of 15 residues. The CDR3 nucleotides are TGTGCCAGCAGCTCGGGGACCCCTAGCACAGATACGCAGTATTTT. It specifies CASSSGTPSTDTQYF.

The chain employs TRBV9 and TRBJ1-6, with a weak D call TRBD1 (5 bases). The CDR3 loop spans 16 amino acids. The germline V gene encodes CDR1 SGDLS and CDR2 YYNGEE. The germline V and J ends were trimmed by 0 bases and 9 bases, with 16 bases remaining between them. The CDR3 spells CASSVARDPGSSPLHF. The CDR3 coding sequence is TGTGCCAGCAGCGTAGCCCGGGACCCCGGTAGTTCACCCCTCCACTTT.

The J gene is TRBJ1-4, the V gene TRBV16; no clear D gene. Germline V lookup: CDR1 KGHSY, CDR2 FQNENV. The CDR3 loop spans 14 amino acids. Trimming took off 1 base at V and 4 bases at J, with 7 bases between the two ends. The CDR3 region has the DNA TGTGCCAGCAGCCAATACGACAATAATGAAAAACTGTTTTTT. This sequence encodes CASSQYDNNEKLFF.

V gene TRBV28 combines with J gene TRBJ2-3; D assignment may be TRBD1 or TRBD2 (5 bases each). Germline V gene data show CDR1 as MDHEN and CDR2 as SYDVKM. The CDR3 is 14 residues long. The V end was cut by 4 bases, the J end by 2 bases, with 10 bases between. DNA of the CDR3: TGTGCCAGCAGTTCCGCAGGGACCACAGATACGCAGTATTTT. As protein: CASSSAGTTDTQYF.

The V call is TRBV4-1, the J call TRBJ1-1; TRBD1 matches 7 bases. In germline, CDR1 is MGHRA, CDR2 YSYEKL. The ends lost 0 bases at V and 0 bases at J; junction bases unmatched: 1. This CDR3 comprises 15 residues. This CDR3 is CASSQETGVNTEAFF. CDR3 nucleotide sequence: TGCGCCAGCAGCCAAGAAACAGGGGTGAACACTGAAGCTTTCTTT.

The rearrangement joins TRBV4-1 to TRBJ1-1; 8 nucleotides match TRBD1. The CDR3 has 14 amino acids. Germline lookup yields CDR1 MGHRA and CDR2 YSYEKL. V lost 1 base, J lost 4 bases, and 2 bases stayed unmatched. In DNA form, the CDR3 reads TGCGCCAGCAGCCAAGTAACAGGGGGCACTGAAGCTTTCTTT. Protein product: CASSQVTGGTEAFF.